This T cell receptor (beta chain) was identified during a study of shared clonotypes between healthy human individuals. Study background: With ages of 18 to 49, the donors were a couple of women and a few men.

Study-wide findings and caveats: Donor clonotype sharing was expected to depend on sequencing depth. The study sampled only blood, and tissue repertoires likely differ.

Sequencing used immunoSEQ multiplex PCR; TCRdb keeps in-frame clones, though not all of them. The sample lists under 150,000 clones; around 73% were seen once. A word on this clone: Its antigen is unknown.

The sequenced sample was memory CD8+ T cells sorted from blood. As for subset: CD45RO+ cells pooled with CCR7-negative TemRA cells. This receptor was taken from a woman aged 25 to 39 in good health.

CDR3 in amino acids: CASSPRVVSVADTQYF. CDR3 nucleotide sequence: TGTGCCAGCAGCCCCCGCGTAGTTAGCGTTGCAGATACGCAGTATTTT. V usage is TRBV7-3 and J usage is TRBJ2-3; D is possibly TRBD2 (5 bases). V lost 5 bases and J 4 bases, leaving 19 bases between the germline ends. The CDR3 extends over 16 amino acids. Germline V CDR1 and CDR2: SGHTA, FQGTGA.